This T cell receptor beta chain was captured by sequencing in a study of beta chain features in type 1 diabetes. Study results and limitations: The analysis here could not establish whether HLA type shapes TCRB rearrangement.

Of the isolated RNA, all was reverse transcribed, and so the sequenced material was expressed TCRB transcripts. Libraries were prepared by immunoSEQ multiplex PCR; TCRdb keeps only in-frame clonotypes and omits some of them. The table lists approximately 470,000 clones, approximately 30% of them singletons. V was shortened by 8 bases and J by 5 bases, with 18 bases between the two germline ends. In germline, CDR1 is SQVTM, CDR2 ANQGSEA. This CDR3 has 14 residues. Worth noting for this clone: Antigen unknown.

The sequence came from a man aged 18 to 29 in good health. The chain couples TRBV29-1 to TRBJ1-4; D not resolved. The source material was naive CD4+ T cells from blood. CDR3 region: CSPRLEGENEKLFF. The CDR3 DNA sequence: TGCAGCCCACGTCTAGAGGGAGAGAATGAAAAACTGTTTTTT.